The source of this TCR beta chain is a study of vaccination and CD4 T cells after COVID-19. V was shortened by 5 bases and J by 2 bases, with 12 bases between the two germline ends. The CDR3 is 15 amino acids. Germline V gives CDR1 SGHTA, CDR2 FQGNSA. Cultured CD4+ T cell DNA was sequenced using the Oncomine TCR Beta short-read assay. Using its own MiXCR run on the PCR reads, TCRdb lists one record per CDR3 protein. Here the sample spans about 20,000 distinct CDR3 sequences, roughly three fifths being singletons. This clonotype came up a few times. As yet, its antigen is unknown. As for treatment: roughly 10-day PBMC culture with coronavirus spike peptide pools or control peptides (ViraFEST assay).

Sequencing was performed on CD4+ T cells from blood, cultured in vitro, taken after SARS-CoV-2 vaccination. The source of this sequence is a human donor who had recovered from COVID-19. The chain joins TRBV7-2 to TRBJ1-4, with a weak D call TRBD1 (5 bases). This CDR3 reads CASSPEGMTNEKLFF. In DNA, the CDR3 is TGTGCCAGCAGCCCAGAGGGGATGACTAATGAAAAACTGTTTTTT.